This is a list of T cell receptor beta chains from one sample in a study of monozygotic twins with inflammatory bowel disease. TCRdb re-called the 5' RACE reads; every CDR3 protein appears as one record, without DNA. The table for this sample gives 200,000 to 250,000 distinct CDR3 sequences. Sequenced: blood. All receptors come from a human donor with ulcerative colitis or Crohn's disease, or a healthy co-twin of an affected twin (not recorded which). The CDR3 runs from the conserved cysteine through the conserved F or W.

J gene: TRBJ2-7; V gene: TRBV21-1; CDR3 protein: CASNDRPPDEQYF
J gene: TRBJ2-3; V gene: TRBV5-1; CDR3 protein: CASSAGTVSTDTQYF
J gene: TRBJ1-1; V gene: TRBV7-8; CDR3 protein: CASSLVGQGIDTEAFF
J gene: TRBJ1-2; V gene: TRBV19; CDR3 protein: CASRYSGAYGYTF
J gene: TRBJ2-3; V gene: TRBV7-3; CDR3 protein: CASSSQGHSTDTQYF
J gene: TRBJ2-3; V gene: TRBV5-6; CDR3 protein: CASSLGIPEEATDTQYF
J gene: TRBJ2-3; V gene: TRBV24-1; CDR3 protein: CATSEEPGLKPTDTQYF
J gene: TRBJ1-1; V gene: TRBV7-8; CDR3 protein: CASSLGGQGWGTEAFF
J gene: TRBJ2-1; V gene: TRBV5-1; CDR3 protein: CASRPFEGNEQFF
J gene: TRBJ2-3; V gene: TRBV7-9; CDR3 protein: CASSRTSGSTDTQYF
J gene: TRBJ2-7; V gene: TRBV9; CDR3 protein: CASSVGDNYEQYF
J gene: TRBJ1-1; V gene: TRBV7-9; CDR3 protein: CASSLTPGTMNTEAFF
J gene: TRBJ2-1; V gene: TRBV7-2; CDR3 protein: CASSLVAKLGANEQFF
J gene: TRBJ1-2; V gene: TRBV12-3/TRBV12-4; CDR3 protein: CASSPGGSVNYGYTF
J gene: TRBJ1-1; V gene: TRBV12-3/TRBV12-4; CDR3 protein: CASSFPSGQGKNTEAFF
J gene: TRBJ2-1; V gene: TRBV6-1; CDR3 protein: CASSPGTSGANEQFF
J gene: TRBJ2-2; V gene: TRBV7-3; CDR3 protein: CASSLGTGSNTGELFF
J gene: TRBJ2-1; V gene: TRBV30; CDR3 protein: CAWSIYNEQFF
J gene: TRBJ2-2; V gene: TRBV28; CDR3 protein: CASSGGEAGSDGELFF
J gene: TRBJ2-2; V gene: TRBV2; CDR3 protein: CASNRQGVTGELFF
J gene: TRBJ1-1; V gene: TRBV6-1; CDR3 protein: CASSEVDRYTEAFF
J gene: TRBJ2-2; V gene: TRBV7-2; CDR3 protein: CASSLVSGRRGTGELFF
J gene: TRBJ1-1; V gene: TRBV21-1; CDR3 protein: CASRSERYTEAFF
J gene: TRBJ2-1; V gene: TRBV12-3/TRBV12-4; CDR3 protein: CASSLEASGNFNEQFF
J gene: TRBJ2-2; V gene: TRBV5-1; CDR3 protein: CASSFDRANTGELFF
J gene: TRBJ2-2; V gene: TRBV24-1; CDR3 protein: CATSAGTGDTGELFF
J gene: TRBJ2-5; V gene: TRBV7-2; CDR3 protein: CASSFRDKGTQYF
J gene: TRBJ1-5; V gene: TRBV20-1; CDR3 protein: CSATGAGRSNQPQHF
J gene: TRBJ2-7; V gene: TRBV14; CDR3 protein: CASSQDSDRRTYEQYF
J gene: TRBJ2-1; V gene: TRBV15; CDR3 protein: CATSPGGLAGGNEQFF
J gene: TRBJ2-3; V gene: TRBV4-3; CDR3 protein: CASSQAQGITQYF
J gene: TRBJ2-5; V gene: TRBV30; CDR3 protein: CAWSTGLEKTQYF
J gene: TRBJ1-2; V gene: TRBV28; CDR3 protein: CASSPLSVGYTF